What follows describes a single T cell receptor beta chain. Its antigen is not identified. Donors were healthy HIV-negative adults without recent acute infections or vaccinations. TCRdb keeps only in-frame clones here, not all; method: immunoSEQ multiplex PCR. This table has some 1.5 million clones, about 96% appearing once. The data were obtained in a study of shared clonotypes between healthy human individuals. Study at large: Plates per donor: three CD4 naive, three CD4 memory, two CD8 naive, one CD8 memory. Points from the study as a whole: Even with large depth, rarefaction showed that sorted-subset sequencing was incomplete. Shared clonotypes: about 5.3% naive CD4, 3.5% to 4% naive CD8, under 2.5% memory CD4, approximately 0.41% memory CD8.

The length of the CDR3 is 16 residues. Germline V gives CDR1 SGHVS, CDR2 FNYEAQ. The ends lost 1 base at V and 7 bases at J; junction bases unmatched: 10. V gene TRBV7-6 combines with J gene TRBJ2-3; 8 positions match TRBD2. The TCR was taken from a young man in good health. Sequencing used naive CD4+ T cells sorted from blood. Subset given: CD45RA+ positively selected. CDR3: CASSLEGAGVANTQYF. In DNA form, the CDR3 reads TGTGCCAGCAGCTTAGAGGGAGCGGGAGTGGCAAATACGCAGTATTTT.